The rows below give T cell receptor beta chains drawn from one sample of a study of identical twins. TCRdb used MiXCR to reprocess the 5' RACE reads, holding one entry per CDR3 protein. In the table there are fewer than 650,000 distinct CDR3 sequences, 7.5% to 10% of which are singletons. A further study also used this sample, focusing on yellow fever vaccine responses in identical twins.

The sample taken for sequencing was PBMCs. These receptors all stem from a woman aged 18-29 years in good health. CDR3s include the opening cysteine and the closing phenylalanine or tryptophan.

TRBJ1-1 13 TRBV30 CAWRGIENTEAFF
TRBJ2-3 16 TRBV6-1 CASRAPGGRGQYTQYF
TRBJ2-3 17 TRBV10-3 CAISESTRLAGADTQYF
TRBJ2-2 14 TRBV7-9 CASSLLAGGGELFF
TRBJ2-7 11 TRBV7-2 CASSALSEQYF
TRBJ2-7 13 TRBV20-1 CSASGRGSYEQYF
TRBJ1-1 14 TRBV20-1 CSAPGVGQNTEAFF
TRBJ2-3 15 TRBV2 CASKVGLQSPDTQYF
TRBJ2-1 13 TRBV20-1 CSAVTSGKDEQFF
TRBJ2-7 15 TRBV20-1 CSARDLKQGDYEQYF
TRBJ1-1 15 TRBV5-1 CASSLRGLLNTEAFF
TRBJ2-3 13 TRBV4-3 CASSQRGPDTQYF
TRBJ1-2 13 TRBV29-1 CSVAVEEFYGYTF
TRBJ2-7 13 TRBV6-6 CAVIGTGAHEQYF
TRBJ1-5 14 TRBV20-1 CSASRGGGGQPQHF
TRBJ2-3 16 TRBV27 CASSLHTSGRTDTQYF
TRBJ2-1 15 TRBV6-5 CASSYRAGAYNEQFF
TRBJ2-1 18 TRBV11-2 CASSFRFFGTALYNEQFF
TRBJ1-4 14 TRBV7-9 CASSLVSTNEKLFF
TRBJ2-7 13 TRBV20-1 CSAWSSRTYEQYF
TRBJ2-7 14 TRBV12-3/TRBV12-4 CASRAGTGAYEQYF
TRBJ2-1 13 TRBV19 CASSIKQGNEQFF
TRBJ1-6 17 TRBV28 CASSSRDSDWYNSPLHF
TRBJ2-7 16 TRBV9 CASSPVGTLISYEQYF
TRBJ2-5 16 TRBV11-2 CASRKPGRGGGETQYF
TRBJ2-3 16 TRBV2 CASSEGQILSTDTQYF
TRBJ2-3 15 TRBV6-2/TRBV6-3 CASSYSSGSPDTQYF
TRBJ1-2 12 TRBV3-1 CASRGGSIGYTF
TRBJ1-1 15 TRBV5-1 CASSFDRAGNTEAFF
TRBJ1-4 16 TRBV7-9 CASSAMHQTTNEKLFF